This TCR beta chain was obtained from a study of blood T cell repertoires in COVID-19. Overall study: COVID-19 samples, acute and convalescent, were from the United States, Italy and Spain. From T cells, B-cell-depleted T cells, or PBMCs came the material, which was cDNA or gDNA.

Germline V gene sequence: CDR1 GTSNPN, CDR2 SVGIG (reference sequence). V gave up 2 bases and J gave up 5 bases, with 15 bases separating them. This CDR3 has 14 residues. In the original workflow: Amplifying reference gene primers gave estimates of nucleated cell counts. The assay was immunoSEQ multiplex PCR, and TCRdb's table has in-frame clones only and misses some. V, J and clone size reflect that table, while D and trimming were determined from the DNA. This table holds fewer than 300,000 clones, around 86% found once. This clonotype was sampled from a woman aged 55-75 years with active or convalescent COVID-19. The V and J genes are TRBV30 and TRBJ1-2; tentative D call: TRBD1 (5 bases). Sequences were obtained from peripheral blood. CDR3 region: CAWSNGGPLYGYTF. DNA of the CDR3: TGTGCCTGGAGTAACGGGGGTCCACTTTATGGCTACACCTTC.